This record concerns one T cell receptor (beta chain) sequence. Its antigen is unknown. These data originate in a study of radiotherapy plus CTLA-4 blockade in lung cancer. Study background: Objective responses were recorded in roughly 17% of patients, with disease control recorded in approximately 34%. Findings of the study overall: With interferon-beta, early dynamics of blood T cell clones were reported to best predict response. In blood, tumor-derived TCR clones expanded after radiotherapy plus ipilimumab.

Patients in the study, people with chemo-refractory metastatic non-small-cell lung cancer, received focal radiation plus ipilimumab CTLA-4 blockade. The V and J ends lost 6 bases and 6 bases, in that order; junction bases with no gene match: 1. The CDR3 totals 12 residues. The germline V gene has CDR1 MGHDK and CDR2 SYGVNS. TCRdb's table, derived via immunoSEQ multiplex PCR, lists solely in-frame clones and lacks some. This sample carries more than 25,000 clones, roughly four fifths of them seen once, and the ten largest clones take under 8%. The sequenced sample was peripheral blood, obtained from a patient treated with radiotherapy plus ipilimumab. The receptor was derived from a human donor with non-small cell lung cancer who had stable disease on radiotherapy plus ipilimumab. J is TRBJ2-2 and V is TRBV25-1; 7 bases agree with TRBD1. CDR3 in DNA: TGTGCCAGCAGGACAGGGCCCGGGGAGCTGTTTTTT. Translating it yields CASRTGPGELFF. Drawing the rest from reference TRBV25-1 and TRBJ2-2, the complete variable domain is EADIYQTPRYLVIGTGKKITLECSQTMGHDKMYWYQQDPGMELHLIHYSYGVNSTEKGDLSSESTVSRIRTEHFPLTLESARPSHTSQYLCASRTGPGELFFGEGSRLTVL.